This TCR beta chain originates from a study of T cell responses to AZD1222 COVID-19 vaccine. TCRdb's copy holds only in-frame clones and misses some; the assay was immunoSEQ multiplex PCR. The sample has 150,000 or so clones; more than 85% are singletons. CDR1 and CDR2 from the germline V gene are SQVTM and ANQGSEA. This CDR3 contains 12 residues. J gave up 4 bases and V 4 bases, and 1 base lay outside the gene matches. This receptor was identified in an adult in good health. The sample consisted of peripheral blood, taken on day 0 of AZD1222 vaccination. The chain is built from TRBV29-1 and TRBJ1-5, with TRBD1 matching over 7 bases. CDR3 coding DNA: TGCAGCGTTGGGGACAGTAATCAGCCCCAGCATTTT. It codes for CSVGDSNQPQHF.